This T cell receptor (beta chain) was sequenced during a study of cytomegalovirus exposure and HLA in healthy donors. Primers: 60 Vbeta forward and 13 Jbeta reverse. Under the authors' procedure: As a later analysis found, there were 82 million or so unique TCR beta chains, of which some 10 million were shared. Assay used: immunoSEQ multiplex PCR; TCRdb lists only in-frame clones, some missing. The DNA gave D and trimming, while V, J and clone size come from that table. The sample holds 140,000 or so clones; around 80% are singletons and the top ten take just under 3%. In the case of this clone: Antigen specificity is unknown.

Germline V gives CDR1 SGHRS, CDR2 YFSETQ. This CDR3 has 12 residues. Trimming took 1 base from V and 15 from J; bases not matched to a gene: 4. Overall study results and limits: The classifier was said to identify cytomegalovirus status with high specificity and sensitivity. Immune exposure was documented only through CMV serostatus.

The source is a female donor in good health and CMV-seronegative. The rearrangement links TRBV5-1 to TRBJ1-6, with 7 bases that match TRBD1. Sequencing used PBMCs. CDR3 loop: CASSLHRGVLHF. The CDR3 nucleotides are TGCGCCAGCAGCTTGCACAGGGGAGTCCTCCACTTT.